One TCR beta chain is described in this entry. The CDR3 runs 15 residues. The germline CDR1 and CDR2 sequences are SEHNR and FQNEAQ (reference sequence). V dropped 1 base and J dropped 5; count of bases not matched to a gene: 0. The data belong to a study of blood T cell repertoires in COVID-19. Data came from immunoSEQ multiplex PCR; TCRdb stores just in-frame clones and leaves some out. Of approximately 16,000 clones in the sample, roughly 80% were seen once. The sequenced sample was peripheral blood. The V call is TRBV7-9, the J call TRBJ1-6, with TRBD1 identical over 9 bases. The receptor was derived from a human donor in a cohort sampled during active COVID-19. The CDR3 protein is CASSLGDRDNSPLHF. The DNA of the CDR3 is TGTGCCAGCAGCTTAGGGGACAGGGATAATTCACCCCTCCACTTT.